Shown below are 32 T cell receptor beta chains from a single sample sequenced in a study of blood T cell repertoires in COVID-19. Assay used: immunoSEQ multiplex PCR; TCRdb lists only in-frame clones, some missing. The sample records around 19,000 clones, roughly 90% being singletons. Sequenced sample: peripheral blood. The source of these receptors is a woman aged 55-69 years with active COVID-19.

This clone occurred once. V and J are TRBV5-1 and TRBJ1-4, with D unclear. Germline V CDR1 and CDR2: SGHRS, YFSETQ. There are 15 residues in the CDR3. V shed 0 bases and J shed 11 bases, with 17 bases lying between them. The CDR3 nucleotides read TGCGCCAGCAGCTTGGGCGGACCCCGATCGGGGAAACTGTTTTTT. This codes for CASSLGGPRSGKLFF.

CDR3 residues: CASRSGVGNYGYTF. The CDR3 nucleotides are TGTGCCAGCAGATCAGGGGTGGGTAACTATGGCTACACCTTC. This chain connects TRBV27 to TRBJ1-2; maybe TRBD1 (6 bases). V dropped 6 bases and J dropped 1 base, with 12 bases sitting between them. The germline gives CDR1 MNHEY, CDR2 SMNVEV (reference sequence). The CDR3 has 14 amino acids.

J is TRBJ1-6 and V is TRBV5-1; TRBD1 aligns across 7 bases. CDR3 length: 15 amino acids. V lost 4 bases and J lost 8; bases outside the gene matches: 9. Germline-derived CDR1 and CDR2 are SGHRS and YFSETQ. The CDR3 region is CASSQGDRSYSPLHF. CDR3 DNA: TGCGCCAGCAGCCAGGGGGACAGATCTTATTCACCCCTCCACTTT.

CDR3 region: CATARDRASYEQYF. CDR3 bases: TGTGCCACGGCGCGGGACAGGGCCTCCTACGAGCAGTACTTC. The chain joins TRBV15 to TRBJ2-7; 9 nucleotides agree with TRBD1. There are 14 residues in the CDR3. From germline, CDR1 is LNHNV and CDR2 YYDKDF (reference sequence). J gave up 0 bases and V 9 bases, and 6 bases lay outside the gene matches.

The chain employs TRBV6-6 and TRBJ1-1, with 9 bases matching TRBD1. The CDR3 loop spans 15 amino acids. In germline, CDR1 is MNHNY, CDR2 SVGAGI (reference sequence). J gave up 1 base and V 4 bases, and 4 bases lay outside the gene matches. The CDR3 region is CASSSPDRGNTEAFF. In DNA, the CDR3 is TGTGCCAGCAGTTCTCCGGACAGGGGGAACACTGAAGCTTTCTTT.

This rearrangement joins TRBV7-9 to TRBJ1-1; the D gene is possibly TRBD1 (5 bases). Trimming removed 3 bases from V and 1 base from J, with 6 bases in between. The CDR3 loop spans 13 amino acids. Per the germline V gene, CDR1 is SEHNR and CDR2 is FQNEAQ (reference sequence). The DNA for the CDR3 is TGTGCCAGCAGCTTCGGGGGGAACACTGAAGCTTTCTTT. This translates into CASSFGGNTEAFF.

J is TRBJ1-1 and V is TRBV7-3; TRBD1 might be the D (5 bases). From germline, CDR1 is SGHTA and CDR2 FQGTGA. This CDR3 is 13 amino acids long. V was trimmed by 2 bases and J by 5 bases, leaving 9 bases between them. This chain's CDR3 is CASSLGTTTEAFF. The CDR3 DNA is TGTGCCAGCAGCTTAGGGACTACGACTGAAGCTTTCTTT.

The CDR3 here is CASSHTGNTEAFF. For the CDR3, the DNA is TGTGCCAGCAGCCATACGGGAAACACTGAAGCTTTCTTT. The V call is TRBV11-3, the J call TRBJ1-1; D call uncertain. This CDR3 is 13 amino acids long. In germline, CDR1 is SGHNT, CDR2 YENEEA. With 5 bases removed from V and 2 bases from J, the gap between germline ends came to 9 bases.

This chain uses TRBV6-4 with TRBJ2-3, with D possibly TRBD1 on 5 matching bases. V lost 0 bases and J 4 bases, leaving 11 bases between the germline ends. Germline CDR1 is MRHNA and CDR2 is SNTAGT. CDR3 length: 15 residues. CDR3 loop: CASSDSGARADTQYF. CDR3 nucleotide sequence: TGTGCCAGCAGTGACTCAGGGGCTAGGGCAGATACGCAGTATTTT.

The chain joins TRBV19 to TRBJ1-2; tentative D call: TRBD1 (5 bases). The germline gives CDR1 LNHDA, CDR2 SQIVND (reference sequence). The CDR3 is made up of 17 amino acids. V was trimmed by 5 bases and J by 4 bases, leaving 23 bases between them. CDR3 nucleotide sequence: TGTGCCAGTAGTGTGCCGGGCCAGGGCGGGGATGTCTATGGCTACACCTTC. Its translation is CASSVPGQGGDVYGYTF.

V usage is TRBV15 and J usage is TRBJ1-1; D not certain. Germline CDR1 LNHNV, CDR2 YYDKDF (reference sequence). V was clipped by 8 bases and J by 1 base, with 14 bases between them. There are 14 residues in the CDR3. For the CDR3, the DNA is TGTGCCACCCGCCTTGGGCGGGAGAACACTGAAGCTTTCTTT. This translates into CATRLGRENTEAFF.

CDR3 sequence reads: CASSPSGGAERELFF. CDR3 coding DNA: TGTGCCAGCAGCCCAAGCGGGGGGGCCGAGAGGGAGCTGTTTTTT. The genes are TRBV7-7 and TRBJ2-2; 10 positions agree with TRBD2. This CDR3 has 15 residues. V lost 5 bases to trimming and J lost 9 bases; unmatched junction nucleotides: 9. CDR1 and CDR2 (germline): SSHAT, FNYEAQ (reference sequence). Variable domain in full (rest from reference TRBV7-7 and TRBJ2-2): GAGVSQSPRYKVTKRGQDVTLRCDPISSHATLYWYQQALGQGPEFLTYFNYEAQPDKSGLPSDRFSAERPEGSISTLTIQRTEQRDSAMYRCASSPSGGAERELFFGEGSRLTVL.

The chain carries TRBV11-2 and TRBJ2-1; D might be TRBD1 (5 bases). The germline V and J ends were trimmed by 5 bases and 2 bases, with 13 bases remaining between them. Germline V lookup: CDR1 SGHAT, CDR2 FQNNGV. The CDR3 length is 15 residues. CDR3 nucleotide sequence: TGTGCCAGCAGCGACGTGCAGGGCGCCTACAATGAGCAGTTCTTC. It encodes CASSDVQGAYNEQFF.

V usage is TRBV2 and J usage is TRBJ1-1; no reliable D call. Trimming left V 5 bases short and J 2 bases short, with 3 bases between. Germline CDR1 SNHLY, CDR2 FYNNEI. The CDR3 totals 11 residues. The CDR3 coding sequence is TGTGCCAGCAGTCCTAACACTGAAGCTTTCTTT. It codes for CASSPNTEAFF.

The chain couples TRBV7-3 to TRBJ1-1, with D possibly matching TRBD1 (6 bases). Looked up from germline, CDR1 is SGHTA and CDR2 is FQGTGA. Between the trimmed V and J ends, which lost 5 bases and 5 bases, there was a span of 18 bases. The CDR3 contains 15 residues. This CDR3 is CASSPGGALRTEAFF. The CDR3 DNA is TGTGCCAGCAGCCCCGGGGGGGCCCTTAGGACTGAAGCTTTCTTT.

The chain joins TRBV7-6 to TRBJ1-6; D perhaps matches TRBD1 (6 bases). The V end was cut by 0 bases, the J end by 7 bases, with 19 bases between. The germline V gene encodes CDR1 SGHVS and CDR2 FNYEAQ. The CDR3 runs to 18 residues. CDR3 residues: CASSLARSPSRGNSPLHF. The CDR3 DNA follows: TGTGCCAGCAGCTTAGCCCGGAGCCCTAGCAGGGGCAATTCACCCCTCCACTTT.

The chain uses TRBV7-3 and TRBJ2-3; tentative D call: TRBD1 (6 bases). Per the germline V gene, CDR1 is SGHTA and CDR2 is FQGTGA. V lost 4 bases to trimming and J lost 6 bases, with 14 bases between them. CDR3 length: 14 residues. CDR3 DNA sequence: TGTGCCAGCAGCTGGAGTGGGGGCAAGGATACGCAGTATTTT. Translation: CASSWSGGKDTQYF.

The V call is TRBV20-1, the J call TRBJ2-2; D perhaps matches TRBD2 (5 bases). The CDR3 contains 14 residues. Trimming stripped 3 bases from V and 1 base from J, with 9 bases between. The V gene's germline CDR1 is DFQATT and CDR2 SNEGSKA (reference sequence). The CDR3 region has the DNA TGCAGTGCTAGTTACGGGATGAACACCGGGGAGCTGTTTTTT. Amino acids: CSASYGMNTGELFF.

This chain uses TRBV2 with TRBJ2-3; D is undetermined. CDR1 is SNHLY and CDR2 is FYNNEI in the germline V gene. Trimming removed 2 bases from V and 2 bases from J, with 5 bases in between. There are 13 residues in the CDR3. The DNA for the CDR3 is TGTGCCAGCAGTGAACAGATCACAGATACGCAGTATTTT. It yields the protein CASSEQITDTQYF.

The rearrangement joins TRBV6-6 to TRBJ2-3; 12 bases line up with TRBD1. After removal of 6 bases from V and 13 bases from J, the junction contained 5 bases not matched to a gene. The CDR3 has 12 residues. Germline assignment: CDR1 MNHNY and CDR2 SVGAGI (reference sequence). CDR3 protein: CASRRDRGQKYF. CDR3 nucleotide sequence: TGTGCCAGCAGGCGGGACAGGGGGCAAAAGTATTTT.

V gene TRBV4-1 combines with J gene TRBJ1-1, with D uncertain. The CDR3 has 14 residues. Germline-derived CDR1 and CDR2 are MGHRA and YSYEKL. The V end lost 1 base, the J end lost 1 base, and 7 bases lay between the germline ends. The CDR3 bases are TGCGCCAGCAGCCAAGTACGGGGGAACACTGAAGCTTTCTTT. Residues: CASSQVRGNTEAFF.

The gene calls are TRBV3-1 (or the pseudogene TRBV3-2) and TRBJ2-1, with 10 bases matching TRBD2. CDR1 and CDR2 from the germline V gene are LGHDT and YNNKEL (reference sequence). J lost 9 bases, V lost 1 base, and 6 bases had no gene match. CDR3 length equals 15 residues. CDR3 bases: TGTGCCAGCAGCCAAGGGAGCGGGGGGGCATCTGAGCAGTTCTTC. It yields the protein CASSQGSGGASEQFF.

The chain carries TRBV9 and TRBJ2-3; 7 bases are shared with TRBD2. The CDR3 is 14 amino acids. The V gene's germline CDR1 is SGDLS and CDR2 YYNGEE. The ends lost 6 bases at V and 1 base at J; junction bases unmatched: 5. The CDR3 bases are TGTGCCAGCACCCAGCGGGGTCGCACAGATACGCAGTATTTT. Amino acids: CASTQRGRTDTQYF.

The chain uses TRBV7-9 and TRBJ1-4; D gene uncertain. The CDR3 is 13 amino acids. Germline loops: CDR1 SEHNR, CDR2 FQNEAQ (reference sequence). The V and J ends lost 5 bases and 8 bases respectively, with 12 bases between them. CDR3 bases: TGTGCCAGCAGCAGCACAGAGAACGAAAAACTGTTTTTT. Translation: CASSSTENEKLFF.

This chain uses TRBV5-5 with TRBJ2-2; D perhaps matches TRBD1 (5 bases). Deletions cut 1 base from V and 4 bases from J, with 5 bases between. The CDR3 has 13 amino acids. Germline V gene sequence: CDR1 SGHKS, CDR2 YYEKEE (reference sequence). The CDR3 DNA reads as TGTGCCAGCAGCTTGACAGGCACCGGGGAGCTGTTTTTT. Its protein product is CASSLTGTGELFF.

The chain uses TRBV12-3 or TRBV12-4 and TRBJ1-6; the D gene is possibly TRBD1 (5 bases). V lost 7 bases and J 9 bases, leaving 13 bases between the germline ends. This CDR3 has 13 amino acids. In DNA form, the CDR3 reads TGTGCCAGCACTCCAGGGATTGGTTCACCCCTCCACTTT. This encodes CASTPGIGSPLHF.

The CDR3 is CASSQGTGGAYGYTF. The CDR3 DNA sequence: TGTGCCAGCAGCCAAGGGACAGGGGGCGCCTATGGCTACACCTTC. The V call is TRBV3-1 (or the pseudogene TRBV3-2), the J call TRBJ1-2; the match to TRBD1 covers 11 bases. The germline gives CDR1 LGHDT, CDR2 YNNKEL (reference sequence). Unmatched junction bases numbered 2, after V lost 1 base and J lost 4 bases. This CDR3 is built from 15 residues.

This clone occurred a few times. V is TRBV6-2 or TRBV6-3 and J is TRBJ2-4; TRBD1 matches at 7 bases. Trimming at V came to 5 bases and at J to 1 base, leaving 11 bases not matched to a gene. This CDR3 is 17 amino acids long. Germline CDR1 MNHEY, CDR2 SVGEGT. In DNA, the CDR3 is TGTGCCAGCAGTCCCCTCACAGGGGAGCGGGCCAAAAACATTCAGTACTTC. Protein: CASSPLTGERAKNIQYF.

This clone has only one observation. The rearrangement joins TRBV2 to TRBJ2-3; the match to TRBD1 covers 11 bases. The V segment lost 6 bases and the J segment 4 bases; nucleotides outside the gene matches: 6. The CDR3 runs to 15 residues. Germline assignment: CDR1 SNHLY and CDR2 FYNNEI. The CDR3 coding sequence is TGTGCCAGCAGGGGACAGGGGGGAGACGCAGATACGCAGTATTTT. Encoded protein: CASRGQGGDADTQYF.

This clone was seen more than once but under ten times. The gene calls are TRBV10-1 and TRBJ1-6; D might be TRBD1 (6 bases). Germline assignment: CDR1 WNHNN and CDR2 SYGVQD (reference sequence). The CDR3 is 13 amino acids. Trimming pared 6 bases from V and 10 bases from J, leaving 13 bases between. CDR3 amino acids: CASRGQGLSPLHF. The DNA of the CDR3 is TGCGCCAGCAGAGGGCAGGGGCTCTCACCCCTCCACTTT.

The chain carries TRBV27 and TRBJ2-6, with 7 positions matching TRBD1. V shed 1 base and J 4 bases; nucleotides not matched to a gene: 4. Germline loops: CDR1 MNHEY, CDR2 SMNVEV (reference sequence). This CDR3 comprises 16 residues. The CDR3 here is CASSLLQGVGANVLTF. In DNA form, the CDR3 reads TGTGCCAGCAGTTTATTGCAGGGGGTCGGGGCCAACGTCCTGACTTTC.

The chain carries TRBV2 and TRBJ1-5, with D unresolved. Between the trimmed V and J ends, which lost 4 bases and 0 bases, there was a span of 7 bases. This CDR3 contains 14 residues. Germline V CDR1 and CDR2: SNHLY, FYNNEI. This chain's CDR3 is CASSGGYSNQPQHF. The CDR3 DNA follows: TGTGCCAGCAGTGGCGGGTATAGCAATCAGCCCCAGCATTTT.